The 22 T cell receptor beta chains in this list originate from one sample, sequenced in a study of regulatory T cells in long-lasting Graves disease. Time point denoted: newly diagnosed GD, antithyroid drugs for less than 3 months. Extracted RNA from PBMCs served as the source of the TCR library. CDR3 regions were amplified by Arm-PCR using iRepertoire HTBI primers to build TCR beta libraries. TCRdb passed the multiplex PCR reads through MiXCR, listing each CDR3 protein once. The repertoire has 200,000 to 250,000 distinct CDR3 sequences, less than 20% of them found once; the top ten carry about 10%. This sample also appeared in a second study, on T cells in Graves' hyperthyroidism and ophthalmopathy.

The material was peripheral blood mononuclear cells (PBMCs), obtained at new diagnosis, from a patient treated with antithyroid drugs. Source of these receptors: a young woman with Graves disease.

In regard to this clonotype: A far larger clone is one base from this, pointing to a likely read error. This sequence joins TRBV2 and TRBJ2-7; TRBD2 matches at 8 bases. The last part of the DNA fits TRBJ2-3 better; the J call may be wrong. Germline lookup yields CDR1 SNHLY and CDR2 FYNNEI. This CDR3 comprises 15 residues. The CDR3 bases are TGTGCCATCGCAGGAGACGGGAGGGACATAGATACGCAGTATTTT. Its translation: CAIAGDGRDIDTQYF.

This chain uses TRBV2 with TRBJ2-3; D remains unclear. Per the germline V gene, CDR1 is SNHLY and CDR2 is FYNNEI. The ends were cut back, 5 bases at V and 6 bases at J, with 6 bases in the middle. The CDR3 loop spans 11 amino acids. The CDR3 loop is CASSPYDTQYF. The DNA of the CDR3 is TGTGCCAGCAGTCCGTACGATACGCAGTATTTT.

This clonotype was counted at least ten times. This rearrangement joins TRBV7-9 to TRBJ2-2, with D possibly called TRBD1 or TRBD2 (6 bases each). Looked up from germline, CDR1 is SEHNR and CDR2 is FQNEAQ (reference sequence). Trimming pared 3 bases from V and 4 bases from J, leaving 18 bases between. This CDR3 is built from 17 residues. The CDR3 region has the DNA TGTGCCAGCAGCTTGATTCGGGGGCAGGGACTCACCGGGGAGCTGTTTTTT. This codes for CASSLIRGQGLTGELFF.

There are many counts of this clonotype. The chain links TRBV28 to TRBJ2-7; the D gene is possibly TRBD2 (5 bases). The length of the CDR3 is 12 residues. V gave up 8 bases and J gave up 2 bases, with 10 bases separating them. Per germline, CDR1 MDHEN and CDR2 SYDVKM. For the CDR3, the DNA is TGTGCCAGCTCCCCCGGGGCCTACGAGCAGTACTTC. Translation: CASSPGAYEQYF.

This clonotype has a count of ten or more. This chain uses TRBV19 with TRBJ1-1; D possibly corresponds to TRBD1 (5 bases). Trimming took 5 bases from V and 4 from J, leaving 14 bases between them. This CDR3 has 14 amino acids. CDR1 LNHDA and CDR2 SQIVND come from the germline V gene (reference sequence). The CDR3 loop is CASSQYPGTTEAFF. In DNA form, the CDR3 reads TGTGCCAGTAGTCAGTACCCGGGGACCACTGAAGCTTTCTTT.

This clonotype has ten or more counts. The rearrangement uses TRBV2 and TRBJ1-5; tentatively, D is TRBD1 (6 bases). The CDR3 spans 14 residues. Germline values: CDR1 SNHLY, CDR2 FYNNEI. The germline V and J ends were trimmed by 1 base and 6 bases, with 10 bases remaining between them. CDR3 sequence (DNA): TGTGCCAGCAGTGAAGAGGGGGAAGGTCAGCCCCAGCATTTT. Protein sequence: CASSEEGEGQPQHF.

This clonotype appeared many times. The chain recombines TRBV20-1 with TRBJ2-1; D may be TRBD2 (6 bases). CDR3 length equals 13 residues. Germline V gene lookup returns CDR1 DFQATT and CDR2 SNEGSKA (reference sequence). CDR3 in DNA: TGCAGCGCACTTAGCGGAGCCTACAATGAGCAGTTCTTC. As protein: CSALSGAYNEQFF.

In this sample, this clonotype turned up many times. The genes are TRBV28 and TRBJ1-1; TRBD1 is a possible D gene (5 bases). The length of the CDR3 is 13 residues. CDR1 is MDHEN and CDR2 is SYDVKM in the germline V gene. V was pared by 5 bases and J by 10 bases, with 17 bases between. CDR3 region: CASSRSTGGGAFF. The CDR3 coding sequence is TGTGCCAGCAGTCGCTCGACGGGGGGAGGAGCTTTCTTT.

This clonotype was recorded a few times. V usage is TRBV7-2 and J usage is TRBJ1-2; tentatively, D is TRBD1 (5 bases). CDR1 is SGHTA and CDR2 is FQGNSA in the germline V gene. The V gene lost 10 bases and the J gene lost 8 bases, with 14 bases spanning the gap. This CDR3 contains 11 residues. CDR3 residues: CATWGGTGYTF. The CDR3 nucleotides are TGTGCCACCTGGGGAGGGACCGGCTACACCTTC.

Worth noting for this clonotype: Only one base separates this from a far larger clonotype, so it likely reflects a read error. The chain employs TRBV6-2 or TRBV6-3 and TRBJ1-6; maybe TRBD1 (6 bases). The germline V gene encodes CDR1 MNHEY and CDR2 SVGEGT. The CDR3 spans 14 residues. The CDR3 protein is CAGRGHASGSTLHF. The CDR3, as DNA: TGTGCCGGCAGGGGACATGCTTCTGGCAGCACCCTCCACTTT.

In its sample, this clonotype was seen many times. V gene TRBV6-5 combines with J gene TRBJ1-5; D not resolved. Germline assignment: CDR1 MNHEY and CDR2 SVGAGI. The CDR3 is 15 amino acids. With 0 bases removed from V and 7 bases from J, the gap between germline ends came to 13 bases. The CDR3 DNA reads as TGTGCCAGCAGTTACTCGAATGCGGCGCCGCAGCCCCAGCATTTT. Translated: CASSYSNAAPQPQHF.

This clonotype was recorded many times. The chain is built from TRBV6-1 and TRBJ1-1; D is ambiguous. The germline gives CDR1 MNHNS, CDR2 SASEGT. The germline V and J ends were trimmed by 6 bases and 8 bases, with 10 bases remaining between them. The CDR3 is 11 amino acids. The CDR3: CASRTKFEAFF. The DNA for the CDR3 is TGTGCCAGCAGGACCAAATTCGAAGCTTTCTTT.

Many counts were recorded for this clonotype. The V gene is TRBV14, the J gene TRBJ1-2, with TRBD1 identical over 7 bases. CDR3 length equals 13 residues. V was pared by 7 bases and J by 4 bases, with 6 bases of the junction left unmatched. Germline lookup yields CDR1 SGHDN and CDR2 FVKESK. The CDR3 is CASKIWTGYGYTF. CDR3 DNA: TGTGCCAGCAAGATCTGGACAGGCTATGGCTACACCTTC.

The gene calls are TRBV19 and TRBJ1-1; tentatively, D is TRBD1 (6 bases). The CDR3 contains 11 residues. Germline-derived CDR1 and CDR2 are LNHDA and SQIVND (reference sequence). Between the trimmed V and J ends, which lost 8 bases and 4 bases, there was a span of 8 bases. The CDR3 DNA follows: TGTGCCAGTCGGACAGCCACTGAAGCTTTCTTT. Encoded protein: CASRTATEAFF.

This clonotype was seen at least ten times. The chain uses TRBV28 and TRBJ2-3, with D perhaps being TRBD1 or TRBD2 (5 bases each). This CDR3 region has 13 residues. Germline CDR1 is MDHEN and CDR2 is SYDVKM. V lost 3 bases and J lost 6, with 10 bases in between. The CDR3 DNA reads TGTGCCAGCAGTTTGCCGGGACGGGATACGCAGTATTTT. Protein: CASSLPGRDTQYF.

Many counts were recorded for this clonotype. The V and J genes are TRBV19 and TRBJ2-3; D gene uncertain. Trimming removed 6 bases from V and 4 bases from J, with 17 bases in between. CDR3 size: 15 residues. Germline loops: CDR1 LNHDA, CDR2 SQIVND (reference sequence). This CDR3 is CASSLTSAWSDTQYF. CDR3 DNA: TGTGCCAGTAGCCTGACTTCGGCGTGGTCAGATACGCAGTATTTT.

This clonotype has more than one count but fewer than ten. The chain carries TRBV28 and TRBJ2-3; D gene uncertain. The CDR3 runs to 13 residues. V lost 8 bases, J lost 4 bases, and 13 bases lay in between. CDR1 and CDR2 from the germline V gene are MDHEN and SYDVKM. The CDR3 loop is CASGKDSPDTQYF. The CDR3 nucleotides are TGTGCCAGCGGAAAAGACTCCCCAGATACGCAGTATTTT.

This clonotype has at least ten counts. The J gene is TRBJ1-1, the V gene TRBV19, with no clear D. Per the germline V gene, CDR1 is LNHDA and CDR2 is SQIVND (reference sequence). V was clipped by 5 bases and J by 0 bases, with 7 bases between them. There are 13 residues in the CDR3. The CDR3 region has the DNA TGTGCCAGTAGTCGGAAATTGAACACTGAAGCTTTCTTT. Amino acids: CASSRKLNTEAFF.

There are a few counts of this clonotype. The gene calls are TRBV9 and TRBJ2-1, with D uncertain. The CDR3 length is 13 residues. Per germline, CDR1 SGDLS and CDR2 YYNGEE. Trimming stripped 3 bases from V and 10 bases from J, with 14 bases between. The CDR3 coding sequence is TGTGCCAGCAGCGGCGACCCCGACGAGGAGCAGTTCTTC. Amino acid sequence: CASSGDPDEEQFF.

This clonotype was seen ten or more times. The chain combines TRBV6-1 with TRBJ2-5; 7 nucleotides line up with TRBD1. The CDR3 runs to 14 residues. Per the germline V gene, CDR1 is MNHNS and CDR2 is SASEGT. V dropped 5 bases and J dropped 4; count of bases not matched to a gene: 7. The CDR3 spells CASSTGAGAETQYF. CDR3 DNA: TGTGCCAGCAGTACAGGGGCAGGGGCAGAGACCCAGTACTTC.

This clonotype was seen repeatedly, ten times or more. CDR3 in DNA: TGTGCCAGCAGTTTGGGACCCCCGGCTGTGGGGGAGACCCAGTACTTC. It specifies CASSLGPPAVGETQYF. The chain recombines TRBV27 with TRBJ2-5; D is perhaps TRBD1 or TRBD2 (5 bases each). Trimming shortened V by 3 bases and J by 5 bases, and 19 bases separated the two germline ends. Germline CDR1 reads MNHEY; CDR2 reads SMNVEV (reference sequence). The CDR3 covers 16 residues.

At least ten counts were recorded for this clonotype. The chain uses TRBV2 and TRBJ1-5; D is undetermined. V was clipped by 4 bases and J by 4 bases, with 11 bases between them. The CDR3 totals 14 residues. Per germline, CDR1 SNHLY and CDR2 FYNNEI. The CDR3 nucleotides read TGTGCCAGCAGTGTCCTCGCCGTAAATCAGCCCCAGCATTTT. Protein sequence: CASSVLAVNQPQHF.